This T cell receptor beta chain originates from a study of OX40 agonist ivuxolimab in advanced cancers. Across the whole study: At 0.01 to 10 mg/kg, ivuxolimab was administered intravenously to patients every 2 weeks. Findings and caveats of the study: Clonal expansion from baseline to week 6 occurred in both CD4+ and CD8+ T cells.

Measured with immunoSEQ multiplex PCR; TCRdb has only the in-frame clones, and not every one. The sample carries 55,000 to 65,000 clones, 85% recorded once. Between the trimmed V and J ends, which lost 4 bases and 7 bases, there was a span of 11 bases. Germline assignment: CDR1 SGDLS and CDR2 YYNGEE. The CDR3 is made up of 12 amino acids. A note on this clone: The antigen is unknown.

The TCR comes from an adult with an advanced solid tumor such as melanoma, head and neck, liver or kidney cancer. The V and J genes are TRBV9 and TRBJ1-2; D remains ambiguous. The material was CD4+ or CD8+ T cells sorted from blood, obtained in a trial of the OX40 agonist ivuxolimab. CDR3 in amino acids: CASSPPRFGYTF. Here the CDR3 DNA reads TGTGCCAGCAGCCCCCCTCGCTTTGGCTACACCTTC. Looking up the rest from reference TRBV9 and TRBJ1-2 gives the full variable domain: DSGVTQTPKHLITATGQRVTLRCSPRSGDLSVYWYQQSLDQGLQFLIQYYNGEERAKGNILERFSAQQFPDLHSELNLSSLELGDSALYFCASSPPRFGYTFGSGTRLTVV.